These T cell receptor beta chains were read from a single sample in a study of T-cell memory formation after mild COVID-19. One entry per CDR3 protein, called by TCRdb with MiXCR from the 5' RACE reads. The sample lists fewer than 450,000 distinct CDR3 sequences; around 21% were seen once. The sequencing input was PBMCs or a T cell subset sorted from them (not recorded which). These receptors were taken from an adult woman who had mild COVID-19 (a few samples of this study predate the infection). Cell type and time point are not known. Each CDR3 is given with its conserved first and last residue. The order of the fields is V gene, clone size, D gene, J gene, CDR3 protein, CDR3 DNA. A D gene is named only where the DNA matches it firmly. The listing skips clone size in some rows; elsewhere it reads once, few, many or a size class.

TRBV7-9	.	.	TRBJ1-1	CASSPQGTREAFF	TGTGCCAGCAGCCCCCAAGGGACCCGGGAAGCTTTCTTT
TRBV9	.	.	TRBJ2-3	CASSGTWATSTDTQYF	TGTGCCAGCAGCGGAACGTGGGCCACTAGCACAGATACGCAGTATTTT
TRBV24-1	few	.	TRBJ2-5	CAINGHGPRETQYF	TGTGCCATAAATGGACACGGGCCACGAGAGACCCAGTACTTC
TRBV9	few	TRBD2	TRBJ2-3	CASSVGLAGGHTDTQYF	TGTGCCAGCAGCGTAGGTCTAGCGGGGGGCCATACAGATACGCAGTATTTT
TRBV3-1	.	.	TRBJ2-5	CASSSFAGTISQETQYF	TGTGCCAGCAGCTCCTTCGCGGGAACCATCTCTCAAGAGACCCAGTACTTC
TRBV20-1	few	TRBD2	TRBJ2-5	CSARDFSLAGGQETQYF	TGCAGTGCTAGAGATTTCTCCCTAGCGGGGGGGCAAGAGACCCAGTACTTC
TRBV13	few	TRBD1	TRBJ2-7	CASSSGLPGQGFYEQYF	TGTGCCAGCAGCTCAGGGCTCCCGGGACAGGGTTTCTACGAGCAGTACTTC
TRBV6-6	few	TRBD1	TRBJ2-7	CASSSSRDRAYEQYF	TGTGCCAGCTCTTCCAGCCGGGACAGGGCCTACGAGCAGTACTTC
TRBV9	.	.	TRBJ1-5	CASSESGINQPQHF	TGTGCCAGCAGCGAGTCCGGGATCAATCAGCCCCAGCATTTT
TRBV11-2	.	.	TRBJ1-2	CASLGGDTGYTF	TGTGCCAGCTTAGGCGGGGACACGGGCTACACCTTC
TRBV19	few	TRBD2	TRBJ2-7	CASSTPAGGPYEQYF	TGTGCCAGTAGTACTCCCGCGGGGGGTCCTTACGAGCAGTACTTC
TRBV12-3/TRBV12-4	few	.	TRBJ1-2	CASSTLYGYTF	TGTGCCAGCAGCACCCTGTATGGCTACACCTTC
TRBV2	.	.	TRBJ2-5	CASSETRVGETQYF	TGTGCCAGCAGTGAAACGCGCGTTGGAGAGACCCAGTACTTC
TRBV3-1	.	.	TRBJ1-5	CASGGGQSNQPQHF	TGTGCCAGCGGGGGGGGTCAGAGCAATCAGCCCCAGCATTTT
TRBV27	few	TRBD2	TRBJ2-1	CASSLASGSSYNEQFF	TGTGCCAGCAGTTTGGCTAGCGGGAGCTCCTACAATGAGCAGTTCTTC
TRBV19	.	TRBD2	TRBJ2-1	CASRRGLAGSSYNEQFF	TGTGCCAGTAGGCGGGGACTAGCGGGGAGCTCCTACAATGAGCAGTTCTTC
TRBV7-7	.	.	TRBJ2-1	CASTGIGGEQFF	TGTGCCAGCACGGGGATCGGGGGTGAGCAGTTCTTC
TRBV5-1	.	.	TRBJ2-1	CASSGYGSPDNEQFF	TGCGCCAGCAGCGGATACGGGAGCCCCGACAATGAGCAGTTCTTC
TRBV19	.	.	TRBJ2-2	CASIAQNTGELFF	TGTGCCAGTATAGCCCAGAACACCGGGGAGCTGTTTTTT
TRBV3-1	.	.	TRBJ1-4	CASSQGFMANEKLFF	TGTGCCAGCAGCCAGGGCTTTATGGCTAATGAAAAACTGTTTTTT
TRBV24-1	.	.	TRBJ2-5	CATSDPTGPQETQYF	TGTGCCACCAGTGATCCCACCGGGCCCCAAGAGACCCAGTACTTC
TRBV24-1	.	.	TRBJ2-1	CATSDSPSSYNEQFF	TGTGCCACCAGTGATAGTCCAAGCTCCTACAATGAGCAGTTCTTC
TRBV7-9	.	.	TRBJ1-2	CASSFRTAPYGYTF	TGTGCCAGCAGCTTCAGGACAGCCCCCTATGGCTACACCTTC
TRBV7-2	.	TRBD1	TRBJ1-2	CASSFGTGVNYGYTF	TGTGCCAGCAGCTTTGGGACAGGGGTGAACTATGGCTACACCTTC
TRBV7-9	.	.	TRBJ2-1	CAGDFSYNEQFF	TGTGCCGGGGACTTCTCCTACAATGAGCAGTTCTTC
TRBV6-5	.	.	TRBJ1-1	CATSQLRNTEAFF	TGTGCCACTAGCCAGTTACGGAACACTGAAGCTTTCTTT
TRBV12-3/TRBV12-4	few	.	TRBJ2-7	CASSLQGAPYEQYF	TGTGCCAGCAGTTTACAAGGGGCTCCCTACGAGCAGTACTTC
TRBV7-9	.	.	TRBJ2-2	CASSFVPGGELFF	TGTGCCAGCAGCTTCGTCCCGGGAGGGGAGCTGTTTTTT
TRBV7-9	few	TRBD1	TRBJ1-2	CASSLAWTGGSTNYGYTF	TGTGCCAGCAGCTTAGCCTGGACAGGGGGATCTACTAACTATGGCTACACCTTC
TRBV7-9	few	.	TRBJ2-2	CASSWGNTGELFF	TGTGCCAGCAGCTGGGGAAACACCGGGGAGCTGTTTTTT
TRBV12-3/TRBV12-4	.	.	TRBJ2-7	CASSRAGPPEQYF	TGTGCCAGCAGCCGTGCCGGCCCTCCAGAGCAGTACTTC
TRBV21-1	few	.	TRBJ2-5	CASRKSETQYF	TGTGCCAGCCGAAAGTCAGAGACCCAGTACTTC
TRBV7-9	few	TRBD1	TRBJ2-7	CASDRGSYEQYF	TGTGCCAGTGACAGGGGCTCCTACGAGCAGTACTTC
TRBV3-1	few	.	TRBJ1-6	CASSQGNEVGSPLHF	TGTGCCAGCAGCCAAGGCAATGAAGTTGGGTCACCCCTCCACTTT
TRBV13	.	.	TRBJ2-7	CASSDRDKSYEQYF	TGTGCCAGCAGCGACCGGGACAAGTCCTACGAGCAGTACTTC
TRBV4-2	few	.	TRBJ2-2	CASSHGGGGTGELFF	TGTGCCAGCAGCCATGGCGGGGGCGGGACCGGGGAGCTGTTTTTT
TRBV9	few	.	TRBJ2-7	CASSVGPGSYEQYF	TGTGCCAGCAGCGTAGGCCCGGGGTCCTACGAGCAGTACTTC
TRBV29-1	few	TRBD1	TRBJ2-3	CSVGGGQGTTDTQYF	TGCAGCGTCGGCGGTGGACAGGGGACAACAGATACGCAGTATTTT
TRBV5-5	few	.	TRBJ2-1	CASSLAASDNEQFF	TGTGCCAGCAGCTTGGCGGCTAGCGACAATGAGCAGTTCTTC
TRBV5-4	.	TRBD2	TRBJ2-7	CASSLGSSGVYEQYF	TGTGCCAGCAGCTTGGGATCTAGCGGGGTCTACGAGCAGTACTTC
TRBV4-1	.	.	TRBJ1-5	CASSQVGDSFNQPQHF	TGCGCCAGCAGCCAAGTGGGGGACTCCTTCAATCAGCCCCAGCATTTT
TRBV24-1	.	.	TRBJ1-2	CATSDAYGTEFYGYTF	TGTGCCACCAGTGATGCCTACGGGACGGAATTTTATGGCTACACCTTC
TRBV7-2	.	TRBD2	TRBJ2-1	CASIANSGLAGYNEQFF	TGTGCCAGCATCGCCAACTCGGGACTAGCGGGGTACAATGAGCAGTTCTTC
TRBV20-1	.	.	TRBJ1-1	CSARGFSGGAEAFF	TGCAGTGCTAGAGGCTTCTCAGGTGGGGCTGAAGCTTTCTTT
TRBV5-6	.	.	TRBJ1-5	CASSFRGASRPQHF	TGTGCCAGCAGCTTCAGGGGCGCCTCCCGGCCCCAGCATTTT
TRBV29-1	.	TRBD1	TRBJ2-5	CSVEEEGQVETQYF	TGCAGCGTTGAAGAGGAAGGACAGGTCGAGACCCAGTACTTC
TRBV5-1	few	.	TRBJ1-2	CASSLIEGSGYTF	TGCGCCAGCAGCTTGATTGAGGGATCTGGCTACACCTTC
TRBV12-3/TRBV12-4	few	.	TRBJ2-2	CASSDRFITGELFF	TGTGCCAGCAGTGACAGGTTTATCACCGGGGAGCTGTTTTTT
TRBV29-1	.	TRBD1	TRBJ2-7	CSVERTGKRYEQYF	TGCAGCGTTGAGAGGACAGGGAAAAGGTACGAGCAGTACTTC
TRBV9	.	.	TRBJ2-2	CASSVGLVEGTWGTGELFF	TGTGCCAGCAGCGTAGGGTTAGTCGAAGGGACCTGGGGCACCGGGGAGCTGTTTTTT
TRBV20-1	few	.	TRBJ2-1	CSAAGGALGNEQFF	TGCAGTGCAGCGGGCGGGGCGTTAGGGAATGAGCAGTTCTTC
TRBV12-3/TRBV12-4	.	.	TRBJ2-7	CASSFVTNLYEQYF	TGTGCCAGCAGTTTCGTAACTAATCTCTACGAGCAGTACTTC
TRBV27	.	.	TRBJ2-3	CASSLNWVRGTDTQYF	TGTGCCAGCAGCCTCAATTGGGTTCGCGGCACAGATACGCAGTATTTT
TRBV19	.	.	TRBJ1-1	CARLLDPVRAFF	TGTGCCAGGCTTTTGGACCCGGTGAGAGCTTTCTTT
TRBV7-8	many	TRBD2	TRBJ2-7	CASRGREGPDYEQYF	TGTGCCAGCAGGGGGAGGGAGGGCCCAGACTACGAGCAGTACTTC
TRBV2	few	.	TRBJ2-1	CASSDESEQFF	TGTGCCAGCAGTGATGAAAGTGAGCAGTTCTTC
TRBV5-1	few	.	TRBJ2-3	CASSWGTTTPNTDTQYF	TGCGCCAGCAGCTGGGGAACGACAACCCCGAACACAGATACGCAGTATTTT
TRBV4-1	many	TRBD2	TRBJ2-3	CASSQVLAADTQYF	TGCGCCAGCAGCCAAGTACTAGCGGCAGATACGCAGTATTTT
TRBV5-6	.	.	TRBJ2-2	CASSLTLSELFF	TGTGCCAGCAGCCTGACCCTGTCGGAGCTGTTTTTT
TRBV7-2	.	.	TRBJ2-3	CASSFQMGARRTDTQYF	TGTGCCAGCAGCTTCCAGATGGGGGCCCGCCGCACAGATACGCAGTATTTT